The T cell receptor (beta chain) described here comes from a study of brain T cells in children with intractable seizures. Regarding time point: blood from clinic visit 5 months post-surgery; TSC patient then seizure free. The sequenced cases were selected for having the highest brain T cell transcript signatures. Patients received at least one anti-epileptic drug before surgery. Profiling relied on immunoSEQ multiplex PCR, and the TCRdb table lists in-frame clones only, not all of them. The table lists a few hundred thousand clones, about 93% of them singletons, with 5.7% in the top ten. The CDR3 is 13 residues long. Unmatched junction bases numbered 5, after V lost 6 bases and J lost 4 bases. Germline CDR1 reads MNHEY; CDR2 reads SVGAGI.

The receptor was derived from a boy under two years old with tuberous sclerosis and intractable seizures. The chain carries TRBV6-5 and TRBJ1-2; 7 bases line up with TRBD1. This sample comprised peripheral blood, obtained 4 to 5 months after surgery. The CDR3 region is CASREGAGYGYTF. The CDR3 DNA reads as TGTGCCAGCAGGGAGGGGGCGGGCTATGGCTACACCTTC.